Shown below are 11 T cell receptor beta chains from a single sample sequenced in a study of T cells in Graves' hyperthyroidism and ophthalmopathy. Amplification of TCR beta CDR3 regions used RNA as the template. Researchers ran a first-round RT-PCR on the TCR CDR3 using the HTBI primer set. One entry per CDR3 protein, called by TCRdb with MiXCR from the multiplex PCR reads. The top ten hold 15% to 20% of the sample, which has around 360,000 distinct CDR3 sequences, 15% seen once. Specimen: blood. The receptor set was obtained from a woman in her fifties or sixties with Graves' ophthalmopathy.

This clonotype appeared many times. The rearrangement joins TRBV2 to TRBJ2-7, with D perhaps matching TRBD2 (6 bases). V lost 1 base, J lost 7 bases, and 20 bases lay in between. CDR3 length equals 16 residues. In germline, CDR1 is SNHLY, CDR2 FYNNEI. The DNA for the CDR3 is TGTGCCAGCAGTGAAGGGAGGGCCCAGGCTCAGCGGGAGCAGTACTTC. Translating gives CASSEGRAQAQREQYF.

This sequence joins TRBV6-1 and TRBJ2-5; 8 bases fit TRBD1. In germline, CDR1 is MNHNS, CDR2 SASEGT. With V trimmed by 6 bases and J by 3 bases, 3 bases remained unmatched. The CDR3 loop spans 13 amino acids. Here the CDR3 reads CASRRTGKETQYF. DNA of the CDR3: TGTGCCAGCAGGCGGACAGGGAAAGAGACCCAGTACTTC.

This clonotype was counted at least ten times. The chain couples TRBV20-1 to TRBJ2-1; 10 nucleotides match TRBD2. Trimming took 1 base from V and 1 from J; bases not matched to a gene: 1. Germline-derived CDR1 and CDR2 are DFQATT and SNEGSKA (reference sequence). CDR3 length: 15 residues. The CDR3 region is CSARVGLASYNEQFF. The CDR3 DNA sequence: TGCAGTGCTAGAGTGGGACTAGCGTCCTACAATGAGCAGTTCTTC.

CDR3 loop: CASSLAGGFWPNTGELFF. CDR3 DNA: TGCGCCAGCAGCCTAGCGGGAGGGTTCTGGCCGAACACCGGGGAGCTGTTTTTT. The chain carries TRBV5-1 and TRBJ2-2, with 12 bases fitting TRBD2. The CDR3 runs to 18 residues. V gave up 4 bases and J gave up 0 bases; unmatched junction bases: 7. The V gene's germline CDR1 is SGHRS and CDR2 YFSETQ. Filled out from reference TRBV5-1 and TRBJ2-2, the complete variable domain reads KAGVTQTPRYLIKTRGQQVTLSCSPISGHRSVSWYQQTPGQGLQFLFEYFSETQRNKGNFPGRFSGRQFSNSRSEMNVSTLELGDSALYLCASSLAGGFWPNTGELFFGEGSRLTVL.

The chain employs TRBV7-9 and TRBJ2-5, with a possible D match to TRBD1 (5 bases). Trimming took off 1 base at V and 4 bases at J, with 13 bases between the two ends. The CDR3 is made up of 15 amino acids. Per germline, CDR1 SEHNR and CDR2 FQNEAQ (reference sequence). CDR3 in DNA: TGTGCCAGCAGCTTAGTCCGGGCAGGGCCAGAGACCCAGTACTTC. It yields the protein CASSLVRAGPETQYF.

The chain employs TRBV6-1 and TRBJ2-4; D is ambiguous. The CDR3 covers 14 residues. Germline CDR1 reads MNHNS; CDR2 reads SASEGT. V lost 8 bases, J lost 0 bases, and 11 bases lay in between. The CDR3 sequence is CASGNILAKNIQYF. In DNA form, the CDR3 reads TGTGCCAGCGGGAACATACTAGCCAAAAACATTCAGTACTTC.

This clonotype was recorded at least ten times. The CDR3 protein is CASSFRTSNNEQFF. The DNA of the CDR3 is TGCGCCAGCAGCTTCAGGACCTCAAACAATGAGCAGTTCTTC. J is TRBJ2-1 and V is TRBV5-1; D gene uncertain. In germline, CDR1 is SGHRS, CDR2 YFSETQ. V lost 2 bases and J lost 5, with 11 bases in between. This CDR3 has 14 amino acids.

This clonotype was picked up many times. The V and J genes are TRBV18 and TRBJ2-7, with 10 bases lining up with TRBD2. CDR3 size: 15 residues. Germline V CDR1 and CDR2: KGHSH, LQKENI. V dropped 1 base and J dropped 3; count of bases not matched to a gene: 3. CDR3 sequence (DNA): TGTGCCAGCTCACCACTAGCGGGAGGAAACTACGAGCAGTACTTC. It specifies CASSPLAGGNYEQYF.

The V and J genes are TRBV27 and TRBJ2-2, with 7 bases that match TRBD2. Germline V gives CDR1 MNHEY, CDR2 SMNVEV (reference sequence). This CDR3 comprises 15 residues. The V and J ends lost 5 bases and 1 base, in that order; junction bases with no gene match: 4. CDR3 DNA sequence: TGTGCCAGCAGTCCAATAGCGGGGAACACCGGGGAGCTGTTTTTT. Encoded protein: CASSPIAGNTGELFF.

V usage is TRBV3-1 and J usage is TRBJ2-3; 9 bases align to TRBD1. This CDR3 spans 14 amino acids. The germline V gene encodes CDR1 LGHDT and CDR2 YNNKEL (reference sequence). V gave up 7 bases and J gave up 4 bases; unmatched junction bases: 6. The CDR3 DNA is TGTGCCAGCACCCCCGGGACAGGGTCAGATACGCAGTATTTT. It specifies CASTPGTGSDTQYF.

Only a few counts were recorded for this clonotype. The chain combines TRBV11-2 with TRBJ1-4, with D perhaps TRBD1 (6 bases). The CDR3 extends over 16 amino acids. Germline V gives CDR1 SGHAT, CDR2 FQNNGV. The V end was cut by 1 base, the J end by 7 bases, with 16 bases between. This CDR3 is CASSLGTGQLGEKLFF. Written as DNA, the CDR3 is TGTGCCAGCAGCTTAGGCACAGGGCAGCTGGGTGAAAAACTGTTTTTT.